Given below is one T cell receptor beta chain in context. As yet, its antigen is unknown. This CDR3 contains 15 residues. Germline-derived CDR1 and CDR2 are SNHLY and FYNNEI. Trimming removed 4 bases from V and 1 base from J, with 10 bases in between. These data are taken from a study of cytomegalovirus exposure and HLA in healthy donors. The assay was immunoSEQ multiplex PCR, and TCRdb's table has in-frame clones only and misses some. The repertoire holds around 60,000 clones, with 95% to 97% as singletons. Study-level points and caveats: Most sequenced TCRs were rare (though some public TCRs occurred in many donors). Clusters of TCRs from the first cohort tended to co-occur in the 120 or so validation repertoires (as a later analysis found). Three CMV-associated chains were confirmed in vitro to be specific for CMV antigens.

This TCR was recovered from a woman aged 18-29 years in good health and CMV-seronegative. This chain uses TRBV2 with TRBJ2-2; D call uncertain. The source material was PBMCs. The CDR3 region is CASSVGRGNTGELFF. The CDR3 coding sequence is TGTGCCAGCAGTGTGGGCCGTGGGAACACCGGGGAGCTGTTTTTT.